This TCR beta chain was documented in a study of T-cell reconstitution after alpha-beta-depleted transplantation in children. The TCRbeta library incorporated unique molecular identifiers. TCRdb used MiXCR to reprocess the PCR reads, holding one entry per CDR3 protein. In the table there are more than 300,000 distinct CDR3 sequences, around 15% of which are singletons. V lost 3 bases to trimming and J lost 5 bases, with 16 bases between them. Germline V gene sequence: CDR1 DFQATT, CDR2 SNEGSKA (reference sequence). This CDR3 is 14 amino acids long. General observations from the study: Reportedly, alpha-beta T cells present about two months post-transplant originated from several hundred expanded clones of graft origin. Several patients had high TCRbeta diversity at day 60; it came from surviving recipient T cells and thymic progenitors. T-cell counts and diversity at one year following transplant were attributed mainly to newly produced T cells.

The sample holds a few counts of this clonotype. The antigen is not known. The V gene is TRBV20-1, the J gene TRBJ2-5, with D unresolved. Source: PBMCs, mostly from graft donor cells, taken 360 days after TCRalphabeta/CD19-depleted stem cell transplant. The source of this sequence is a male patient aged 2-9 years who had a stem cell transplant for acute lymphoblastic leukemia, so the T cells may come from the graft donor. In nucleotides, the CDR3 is TGCAGTGCTAGGGTTGCGCTACTGGTCGAGACCCAGTACTTC. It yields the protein CSARVALLVETQYF.